This T cell receptor beta chain was identified during a study of identical twins. Overall study findings and caveats: Cord blood beta clonotypes that were abundant carried fewer insertions, and memory repertoires showed no such trend.

The germline V gene has CDR1 DFQATT and CDR2 SNEGSKA (reference sequence). This CDR3 has 10 amino acids. V dropped 6 bases and J dropped 4 bases, with 6 bases sitting between them. This clonotype was detected a few times. Its matching antigen is unknown. TCRdb reanalysed the 5' RACE reads using MiXCR and keeps one entry per CDR3 protein. The sample includes around 1.7 million distinct CDR3 sequences, 25% to 35% of them seen just once. The TCR sequence derives from a newborn girl in good health. The chain links TRBV20-1 to TRBJ2-5; D ambiguous. Sequencing was performed on cord blood. Here the CDR3 reads CSADGETQYF. The CDR3 DNA is TGCAGTGCGGATGGAGAGACCCAGTACTTC.